This T cell receptor beta chain was observed in a study of CD8 T cells in ankylosing spondylitis. Libraries of TCR beta came from quantitative 5'-RACE with molecular barcodes. TCRdb called the 5' RACE reads again in MiXCR, with one record for every CDR3 protein. This table has 200,000 to 300,000 distinct CDR3 sequences, roughly 32% appearing once. Remarks on this clonotype: Its antigen is as yet unknown.

Points from the study as a whole: Disease-associated clones were reportedly significantly overrepresented in matched ankylosing spondylitis synovial fluid. It appeared that ankylosing spondylitis blood was characterized by a TCR beta motif of 8 or 9 highly homologous variants. Both synovial fluid and blood in reactive arthritis had previously been reported to carry some motif variants.

The clonotype was recovered from a male donor with ankylosing spondylitis or in good health (not recorded which). The sample comprised blood, either unsorted or a sorted T cell fraction (not recorded which).

Here the CDR3 DNA reads TGCAGTGCTAGAGAGGACAGCCCAGATACGCAGTATTTT. As protein: CSAREDSPDTQYF. The genes are TRBV20-1 and TRBJ2-3; D possibly corresponds to TRBD1 (6 bases). Trimming stripped 0 bases from V and 4 bases from J, with 8 bases between. The germline V gene has CDR1 DFQATT and CDR2 SNEGSKA (reference sequence). The length of the CDR3 is 13 residues.